One and the same sample provided the 14 T cell receptor beta chains below, sequenced in a study of PD-1 blockade in classical Hodgkin lymphoma (dated by TCRdb to the early 2020s). This specimen's time point label, per the study, means: cycle 2 day 1 (C2D1) of nivolumab. Every trial patient had relapsed following autologous stem cell transplantation, and prior brentuximab vedotin exposure was what differed among cohorts A, B and C. Libraries were constructed by the immunoSEQ multiplex PCR assay. The immuneACCESS repertoire file appears here via TCRdb, limited to in-frame rearrangements. These files lack a portion of the clones; in checked studies, under half of the deficit traces to unresolved V genes, and the cause of the others is not known. The sample table records roughly 20,000 clones; roughly 85% of these occur just once. The ten largest make up around 13% of the sample. The sequencing used peripheral blood mononuclear cells (PBMCs), collected before the second cycle of nivolumab. All receptors derive from a human donor with classical Hodgkin lymphoma.

The chain employs TRBV7-2 and TRBJ2-3; 7 positions match TRBD2. Trimming cost V 6 bases and J 0 bases; bases outside gene matches: 3. CDR1 is SGHTA, CDR2 FQGNSA, per germline. CDR3 length equals 14 residues. The DNA for the CDR3 is TGTGCCAGCAGGCCGACTAGCAGCACAGATACGCAGTATTTT. Translated: CASRPTSSTDTQYF.

Remarks on this clone: The junction departs from the called germline gene at one end, perhaps through a read error. The CDR3 loop is CASNLWVTGELFF. The CDR3 DNA sequence: TGTGCCAGCAACTTGTGGGTCACCGGGGAGCTGTTTTTT. The J gene is TRBJ2-2, the V gene TRBV5-6; D not resolved. The CDR3 consists of 13 residues. Germline-derived CDR1 and CDR2 are SGHDT and YYEEEE.

The gene calls are TRBV2 and TRBJ2-3; 12 nucleotides agree with TRBD2. Germline CDR1 SNHLY, CDR2 FYNNEI. The V and J ends lost 4 bases and 0 bases, in that order; junction bases with no gene match: 11. The CDR3 contains 19 residues. CDR3 region: CASSVRLAGEFPSTDTQYF. The CDR3 DNA is TGTGCCAGCAGTGTAAGACTAGCGGGGGAGTTCCCGAGCACAGATACGCAGTATTTT.

The V and J genes are TRBV7-8 and TRBJ1-1; possibly TRBD1 for D (6 bases). V gave up 4 bases and J gave up 3 bases, with 15 bases separating them. From germline, CDR1 is SGHVS and CDR2 FQNEAQ. The CDR3 totals 15 residues. The CDR3 DNA reads as TGTGCCAGCAGCTCCCTCGGGACAACCCACACTGAAGCTTTCTTT. This gives the protein CASSSLGTTHTEAFF. Using reference TRBV7-8 and TRBJ1-1 for the parts outside the CDR3, the full variable domain is GAGVSQSPRYKVAKRGQDVALRCDPISGHVSLFWYQQALGQGPEFLTYFQNEAQLDKSGLPSDRFFAERPEGSVSTLKIQRTQQEDSAVYLCASSSLGTTHTEAFFGQGTRLTVV.

This clone appeared a few times. V and J are TRBV6-4 and TRBJ2-2; the D is unclear. Per germline, CDR1 MRHNA and CDR2 SNTAGT. V gave up 0 bases and J gave up 4 bases, with 3 bases separating them. This CDR3 region has 13 residues. The CDR3: CASSDSSTGELFF. Written as DNA, the CDR3 is TGTGCCAGCAGTGACTCGAGCACCGGGGAGCTGTTTTTT.

The J gene is TRBJ1-5, the V gene TRBV14; D gene unclear. Between the trimmed V and J ends, which lost 3 bases and 0 bases, there was a span of 3 bases. The CDR3 spans 13 residues. Germline values: CDR1 SGHDN, CDR2 FVKESK. The DNA for the CDR3 is TGTGCCAGCAGCCAGAGTAGCAATCAGCCCCAGCATTTT. Amino acids: CASSQSSNQPQHF.

The V call is TRBV6-5, the J call TRBJ1-2; D not certain. Trimming shortened V by 2 bases and J by 7 bases, and 14 bases separated the two germline ends. In germline, CDR1 is MNHEY, CDR2 SVGAGI. The length of the CDR3 is 14 residues. The CDR3 protein is CASSYLESLSGYTF. CDR3 nucleotides: TGTGCCAGCAGTTACCTGGAGTCCCTTTCTGGCTACACCTTC.

The chain links TRBV5-1 to TRBJ2-7, with D perhaps matching TRBD1 (6 bases). The CDR3 has 17 residues. CDR1 SGHRS and CDR2 YFSETQ come from the germline V gene. V lost 6 bases and J lost 0, with 22 bases in between. CDR3 sequence reads: CASTLGALGESSYEQYF. DNA for the CDR3: TGCGCCAGCACCCTGGGGGCTCTCGGTGAAAGCTCCTACGAGCAGTACTTC.

The chain links TRBV29-1 to TRBJ2-2; a possible D gene is TRBD1 (6 bases). This CDR3 is 13 amino acids long. The ends were cut back, 7 bases at V and 1 base at J, with 10 bases in the middle. Germline V lookup: CDR1 SQVTM, CDR2 ANQGSEA. The CDR3 sequence is CSAQGLNTGELFF. The CDR3 DNA reads TGCAGCGCACAGGGCCTGAACACCGGGGAGCTGTTTTTT.

In nucleotides, the CDR3 is TGCGCCAGCAGCTTGGCCGAGGTGGGCGGCTACACCTTC. This encodes CASSLAEVGGYTF. The chain employs TRBV5-1 and TRBJ1-2; D is undetermined. The CDR3 is 13 amino acids. Per the germline V gene, CDR1 is SGHRS and CDR2 is YFSETQ. Trimming removed 0 bases from V and 8 bases from J, with 11 bases in between.

This clone was found once. The V gene is TRBV7-8, the J gene TRBJ1-1; tentative D call: TRBD1 (6 bases). V dropped 7 bases and J dropped 3 bases, with 18 bases sitting between them. This CDR3 is built from 15 residues. Germline values: CDR1 SGHVS, CDR2 FQNEAQ. The CDR3 DNA reads as TGTGCCAGCATACTGGTAGCGGGGGCACACACTGAAGCTTTCTTT. It encodes CASILVAGAHTEAFF.

This chain uses TRBV7-9 with TRBJ2-7; tentative D call: TRBD2 (5 bases). Germline V gene data show CDR1 as SEHNR and CDR2 as FQNEAQ (reference sequence). Deletions cut 2 bases from V and 2 bases from J, with 7 bases between. There are 13 residues in the CDR3. The CDR3 spells CASSLSGTYEQYF. CDR3 bases: TGTGCCAGCAGCTTATCGGGAACCTACGAGCAGTACTTC.

This clone was detected only once. This chain connects TRBV27 to TRBJ1-2; 12 bases map to TRBD1. From germline, CDR1 is MNHEY and CDR2 SMNVEV (reference sequence). CDR3 size: 16 residues. V trimming: 5 bases; J trimming: 2 bases; junction bases outside the gene matches: 6. The CDR3 DNA sequence: TGTGCCAGCAGTCGGGGACAGGGGGCAGCGAACTATGGCTACACCTTC. Its protein is CASSRGQGAANYGYTF.

This chain joins TRBV5-1 and TRBJ1-1; 8 nucleotides agree with TRBD1. In germline, CDR1 is SGHRS, CDR2 YFSETQ. The CDR3 runs to 15 residues. The J segment lost 5 bases and the V segment lost 4 bases, leaving 10 bases of the junction unmatched. CDR3 region: CASSLQGAAGTEAFF. The CDR3, as DNA: TGCGCCAGCAGCCTCCAGGGGGCGGCTGGAACTGAAGCTTTCTTT.